This T cell receptor beta chain comes out of a study of sequential checkpoint blockade in melanoma. Produced via immunoSEQ multiplex PCR; TCRdb's table is partial and in-frame only. This table holds roughly 34,000 clones, around nine tenths found once. Treatment specified: randomized to nivolumab then ipilimumab (arm A) or the reverse (arm B). In germline, CDR1 is LGHNA, CDR2 YSLEER. The CDR3 sequence is 17 residues long. The germline V and J ends were trimmed by 0 bases and 4 bases, with 13 bases remaining between them. The source is a human donor with melanoma. This chain connects TRBV4-3 to TRBJ2-6; D call uncertain. Material: CD8+ T cells sorted from blood (inferred from file names), obtained from a patient given nivolumab and ipilimumab in sequence. Written as DNA, the CDR3 is TGCGCCAGCAGCCAAGATACGTCGGGTGGCGGGGCCAACGTCCTGACTTTC. This sequence encodes CASSQDTSGGGANVLTF.